The 16 T cell receptor beta chains reported below all come from one sample, sequenced in a study of early T cells in non-severe SARS-CoV-2 infection. One entry per CDR3 protein, called by TCRdb with MiXCR from the 5' RACE reads. The profile shows tens of thousands of distinct CDR3 sequences, around 4% of them singletons. Specimen: whole blood. The receptors here all came from an adult who was a healthcare worker with PCR-confirmed SARS-CoV-2 infection or an uninfected control (not recorded which).

The chain is built from TRBV20-1 and TRBJ2-5, with a weak D call TRBD1 (5 bases). Germline lookup yields CDR1 DFQATT and CDR2 SNEGSKA (reference sequence). This CDR3 spans 12 amino acids. With 3 bases removed from V and 3 bases from J, the gap between germline ends came to 8 bases. The CDR3 DNA reads as TGCAGTGCTAGGGGGCTAAAAGAGACCCAGTACTTC. Its protein is CSARGLKETQYF.

Many counts were recorded for this clonotype. This chain links TRBV7-2 with TRBJ2-3, with D possibly matching TRBD2 (6 bases). The CDR3 extends over 15 amino acids. Trimming cost V 6 bases and J 1 base, with 14 bases left between them. From germline, CDR1 is SGHTA and CDR2 FQGNSA. The CDR3 protein is CASRKGWEGTDTQYF. The CDR3 DNA follows: TGTGCCAGCAGGAAAGGCTGGGAGGGCACAGATACGCAGTATTTT.

This clonotype was counted between two and nine times. V gene TRBV7-3 combines with J gene TRBJ2-5; a possible D gene is TRBD2 (6 bases). In germline, CDR1 is SGHTA, CDR2 FQGTGA. With 5 bases removed from V and 5 bases from J, the gap between germline ends came to 18 bases. This CDR3 spans 15 amino acids. CDR3 DNA: TGTGCCAGCAGCCCCGGTGGTAGCGGCGGGGAGACCCAGTACTTC. Its protein is CASSPGGSGGETQYF.

This clonotype appeared many times. This chain uses TRBV3-1 with TRBJ1-3; D not resolved. V was trimmed by 4 bases and J by 8 bases, leaving 21 bases between them. The CDR3 is made up of 16 amino acids. Germline V gives CDR1 LGHDT, CDR2 YNNKEL (reference sequence). In DNA form, the CDR3 reads TGTGCCAGCAGCCTCCAGGAGCCGGGGTCCGGGGACACCATATATTTT. It specifies CASSLQEPGSGDTIYF.

This chain uses TRBV3-1 with TRBJ1-3; TRBD1 might be the D (5 bases). The germline V gene encodes CDR1 LGHDT and CDR2 YNNKEL (reference sequence). V was clipped by 4 bases and J by 4 bases, with 17 bases between them. The CDR3 has 16 residues. The CDR3 coding sequence is TGTGCCAGCAGCCGGGGGAAGGGGTCATCCGGAAACACCATATATTTT. Its translation: CASSRGKGSSGNTIYF.

This clonotype was found many times. The chain has TRBV2 and TRBJ1-1; 9 bases map to TRBD1. The CDR3 has 12 amino acids. Germline trimming cut 6 bases from V and 4 bases from J; bases unmatched to any gene: 0. Germline CDR1 is SNHLY and CDR2 is FYNNEI. For the CDR3, the DNA is TGTGCCAGCAGGACAGGGGGCACTGAAGCTTTCTTT. This translates into CASRTGGTEAFF. The complete variable domain, with remaining parts taken from reference TRBV2 and TRBJ1-1, reads EPEVTQTPSHQVTQMGQEVILRCVPISNHLYFYWYRQILGQKVEFLVSFYNNEISEKSEIFDDQFSVERPDGSNFTLKIRSTKLEDSAMYFCASRTGGTEAFFGQGTRLTVV.

At least ten counts were recorded for this clonotype. The chain is built from TRBV25-1 and TRBJ2-5; 11 nucleotides align to TRBD2. This CDR3 is built from 15 residues. Germline CDR1 and CDR2: MGHDK and SYGVNS. V lost 7 bases, J lost 5 bases, and 9 bases stayed unmatched. The CDR3 DNA follows: TGTGCCAGCACCAATAGCGGGAGGGCCAAGGAGACCCAGTACTTC. Translation: CASTNSGRAKETQYF.

This clonotype showed up many times. The rearrangement joins TRBV20-1 to TRBJ2-5; 9 bases match TRBD2. The germline gives CDR1 DFQATT, CDR2 SNEGSKA (reference sequence). The CDR3 length is 15 residues. V gave up 1 base and J gave up 4 bases; unmatched junction bases: 7. The CDR3, as DNA: TGCAGTGCTAGAGGAAGTAGCGGGGGTCGAGAGACCCAGTACTTC. Protein: CSARGSSGGRETQYF.

This clonotype was detected many times. This chain connects TRBV6-5 to TRBJ1-4, with D tentatively TRBD1 (6 bases). CDR3 length equals 14 residues. Between the trimmed V and J ends, which lost 5 bases and 2 bases, there was a span of 9 bases. Looked up from germline, CDR1 is MNHEY and CDR2 is SVGAGI. The CDR3 region is CASSNRVTNEKLFF. In DNA form, the CDR3 reads TGTGCCAGCAGTAACAGGGTTACTAATGAAAAACTGTTTTTT.

This clonotype qualifies as medium-sized. The rearrangement joins TRBV11-2 to TRBJ1-2; 8 nucleotides line up with TRBD1. The length of the CDR3 is 15 residues. Germline CDR1 SGHAT, CDR2 FQNNGV. V was clipped by 2 bases and J by 1 base; unmatched bases: 3. This CDR3 is CASSLQGALNYGYTF. The DNA of the CDR3 is TGTGCCAGCAGCTTACAGGGGGCGCTTAACTATGGCTACACCTTC.

A few counts support this clonotype. The genes are TRBV29-1 and TRBJ2-7, with 12 bases aligning to TRBD2. Germline values: CDR1 SQVTM, CDR2 ANQGSEA. V trimming: 7 bases; J trimming: 2 bases; junction bases outside the gene matches: 12. The CDR3 spans 16 residues. The CDR3 DNA follows: TGCAGCGCTCCCCTGACTCGACTAGCGGGAGCCTACGAGCAGTACTTC. This encodes CSAPLTRLAGAYEQYF.

A few counts support this clonotype. The chain is built from TRBV6-6 and TRBJ1-5; TRBD1 agrees at 7 bases. V was clipped by 6 bases and J by 7 bases; unmatched bases: 9. There are 14 residues in the CDR3. Germline V gives CDR1 MNHNY, CDR2 SVGAGI (reference sequence). CDR3: CASSTANRGQPQHF. In nucleotides, the CDR3 is TGTGCCAGCAGCACTGCCAACAGGGGCCAGCCCCAGCATTTT.

V usage is TRBV18 and J usage is TRBJ2-3; D is ambiguous. CDR3 length equals 14 residues. Germline CDR1 reads KGHSH; CDR2 reads LQKENI. The ends were cut back, 2 bases at V and 0 bases at J, with 6 bases in the middle. CDR3 coding DNA: TGTGCCAGCTCACCATTGGAAAGCACAGATACGCAGTATTTT. Translation gives CASSPLESTDTQYF. Combining the CDR3 with reference TRBV18 and TRBJ2-3 gives the whole variable domain NAGVMQNPRHLVRRRGQEARLRCSPMKGHSHVYWYRQLPEEGLKFMVYLQKENIIDESGMPKERFSAEFPKEGPSILRIQQVVRGDSAAYFCASSPLESTDTQYFGPGTRLTVL.

This clonotype occurred a few times. This chain uses TRBV20-1 with TRBJ2-1; 10 bases align to TRBD2. CDR3 length equals 14 residues. J lost 7 bases, V lost 6 bases, and 9 bases had no gene match. Germline CDR1 DFQATT, CDR2 SNEGSKA (reference sequence). CDR3 sequence reads: CSAPAGGPKNEQFF. CDR3 bases: TGCAGTGCCCCAGCGGGAGGGCCTAAGAATGAGCAGTTCTTC.

This clonotype has ten or more counts. The chain employs TRBV18 and TRBJ2-1; 9 bases agree with TRBD2. V was clipped by 2 bases and J by 7 bases; unmatched bases: 6. The germline CDR1 and CDR2 sequences are KGHSH and LQKENI. The CDR3 runs to 15 residues. The CDR3 reads CASSPRVAGENEQFF. The CDR3 DNA sequence: TGTGCCAGCTCACCAAGGGTAGCGGGAGAAAATGAGCAGTTCTTC.

This clonotype was counted ten times or more. The chain is built from TRBV5-1 and TRBJ1-5; D is unclear. Germline assignment: CDR1 SGHRS and CDR2 YFSETQ. The CDR3 consists of 15 residues. V lost 5 bases, J lost 2 bases, and 14 bases lay in between. CDR3 sequence: CASRDGPWGNQPQHF. CDR3 in DNA: TGCGCCAGCAGGGACGGTCCCTGGGGCAATCAGCCCCAGCATTTT.